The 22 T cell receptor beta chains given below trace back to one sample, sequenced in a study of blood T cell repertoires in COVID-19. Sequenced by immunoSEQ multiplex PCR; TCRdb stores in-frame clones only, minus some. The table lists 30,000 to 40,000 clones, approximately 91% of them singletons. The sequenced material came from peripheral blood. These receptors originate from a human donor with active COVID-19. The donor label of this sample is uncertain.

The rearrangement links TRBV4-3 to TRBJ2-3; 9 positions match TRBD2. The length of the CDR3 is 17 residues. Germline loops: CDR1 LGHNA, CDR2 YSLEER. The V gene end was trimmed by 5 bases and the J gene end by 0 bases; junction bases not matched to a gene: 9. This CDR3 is CASSARLTSGSTDTQYF. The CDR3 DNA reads TGCGCCAGCAGCGCACGATTGACTAGCGGAAGCACAGATACGCAGTATTTT.

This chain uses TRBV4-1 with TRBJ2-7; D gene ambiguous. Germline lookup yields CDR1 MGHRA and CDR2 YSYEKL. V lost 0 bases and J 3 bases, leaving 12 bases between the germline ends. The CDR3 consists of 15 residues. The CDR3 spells CASSQDVSGNYEQYF. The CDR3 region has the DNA TGCGCCAGCAGCCAAGACGTTTCAGGAAACTACGAGCAGTACTTC.

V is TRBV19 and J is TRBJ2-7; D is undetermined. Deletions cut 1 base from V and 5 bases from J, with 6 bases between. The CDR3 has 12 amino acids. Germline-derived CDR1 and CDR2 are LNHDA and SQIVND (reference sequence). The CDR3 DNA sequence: TGTGCCAGTAGTATAGGGCAGAACGAGCAGTACTTC. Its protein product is CASSIGQNEQYF.

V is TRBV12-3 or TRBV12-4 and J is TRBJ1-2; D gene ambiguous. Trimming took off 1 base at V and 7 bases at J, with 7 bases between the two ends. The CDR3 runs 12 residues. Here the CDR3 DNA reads TGTGCCAGCAGTTTAGGCAGTTCTGGCTACACCTTC. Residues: CASSLGSSGYTF.

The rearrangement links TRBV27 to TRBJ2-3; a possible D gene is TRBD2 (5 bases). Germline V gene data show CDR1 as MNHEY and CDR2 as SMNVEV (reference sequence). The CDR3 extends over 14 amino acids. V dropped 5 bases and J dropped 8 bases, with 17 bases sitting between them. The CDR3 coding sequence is TGTGCCAGCAGTCTCGGACTCCCTGGCGGTACGCAGTATTTT. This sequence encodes CASSLGLPGGTQYF.

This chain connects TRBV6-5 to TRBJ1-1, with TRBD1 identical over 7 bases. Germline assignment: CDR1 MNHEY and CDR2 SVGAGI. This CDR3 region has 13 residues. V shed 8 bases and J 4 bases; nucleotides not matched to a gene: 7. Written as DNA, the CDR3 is TGTGCCAGCGTAAACAGGGGTCGCACTGAAGCTTTCTTT. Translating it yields CASVNRGRTEAFF.

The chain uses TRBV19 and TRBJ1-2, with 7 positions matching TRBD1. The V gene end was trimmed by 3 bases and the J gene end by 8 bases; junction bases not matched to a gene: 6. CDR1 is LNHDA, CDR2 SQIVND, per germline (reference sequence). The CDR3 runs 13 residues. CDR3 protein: CASSMRQGGGYTF. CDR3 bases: TGTGCCAGTAGTATGCGACAGGGCGGGGGCTACACCTTC.

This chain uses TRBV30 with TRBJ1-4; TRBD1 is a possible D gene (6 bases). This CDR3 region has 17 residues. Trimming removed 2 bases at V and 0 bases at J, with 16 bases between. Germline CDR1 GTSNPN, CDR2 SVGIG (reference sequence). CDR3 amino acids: CAWSLTGRVATNEKLFF. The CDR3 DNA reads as TGTGCCTGGAGTCTCACAGGGCGCGTTGCAACTAATGAAAAACTGTTTTTT.

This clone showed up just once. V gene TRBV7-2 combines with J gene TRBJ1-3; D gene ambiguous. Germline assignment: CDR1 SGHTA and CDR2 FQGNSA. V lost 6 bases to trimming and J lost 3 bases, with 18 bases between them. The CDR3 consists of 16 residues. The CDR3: CASRPDSGADGNTIYF. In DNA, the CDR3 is TGTGCCAGCAGACCCGATTCGGGTGCGGATGGAAACACCATATATTTT.

The DNA for the CDR3 is TGTGCCAGCAGCTTATTGGGCGGGGCGAACACCGGGGAGCTGTTTTTT. As protein: CASSLLGGANTGELFF. The chain couples TRBV7-3 to TRBJ2-2; D perhaps matches TRBD2 (6 bases). Germline loops: CDR1 SGHTA, CDR2 FQGTGA. V gave up 2 bases and J gave up 0 bases, with 10 bases separating them. The CDR3 runs to 16 residues.

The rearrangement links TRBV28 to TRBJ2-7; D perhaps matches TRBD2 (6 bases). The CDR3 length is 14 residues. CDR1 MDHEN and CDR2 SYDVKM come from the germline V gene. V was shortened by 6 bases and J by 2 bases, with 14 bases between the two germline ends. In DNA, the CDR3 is TGTGCCAGCAGCACCGGGACTCCACCCTACGAGCAGTACTTC. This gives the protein CASSTGTPPYEQYF. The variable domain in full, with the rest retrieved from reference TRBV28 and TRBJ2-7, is DVKVTQSSRYLVKRTGEKVFLECVQDMDHENMFWYRQDPGLGLRLIYFSYDVKMKEKGDIPEGYSVSREKKERFSLILESASTNQTSMYLCASSTGTPPYEQYFGPGTRLTVT.

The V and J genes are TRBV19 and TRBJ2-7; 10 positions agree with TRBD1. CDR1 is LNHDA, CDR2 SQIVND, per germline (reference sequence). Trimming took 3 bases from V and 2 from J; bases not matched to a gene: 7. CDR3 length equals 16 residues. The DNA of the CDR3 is TGTGCCAGTAGTATTCGTGAAGGGACAGGGGCCTACGAGCAGTACTTC. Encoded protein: CASSIREGTGAYEQYF.

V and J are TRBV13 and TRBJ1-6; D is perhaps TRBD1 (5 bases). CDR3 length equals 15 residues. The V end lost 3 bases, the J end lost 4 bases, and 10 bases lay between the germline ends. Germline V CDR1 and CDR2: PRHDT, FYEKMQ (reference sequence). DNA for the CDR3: TGTGCCAGCAGCTTCCAAGGGGATTATAATTCACCCCTCCACTTT. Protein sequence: CASSFQGDYNSPLHF.

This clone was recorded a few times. DNA for the CDR3: TGTGCCAGCTCACCAATCATGGCAGGGCCCTACGAGCAGTACTTC. Translated: CASSPIMAGPYEQYF. The V and J genes are TRBV18 and TRBJ2-7, with D perhaps matching TRBD1 (5 bases). V dropped 2 bases and J dropped 2 bases, with 13 bases sitting between them. The CDR3 loop spans 15 amino acids. Germline loops: CDR1 KGHSH, CDR2 LQKENI.

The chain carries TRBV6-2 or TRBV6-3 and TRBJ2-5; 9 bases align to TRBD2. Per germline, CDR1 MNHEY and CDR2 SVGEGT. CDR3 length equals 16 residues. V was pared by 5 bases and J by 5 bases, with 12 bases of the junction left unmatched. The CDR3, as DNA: TGTGCCAGCAGTCTCATTGCGGGGGGGGCGCGGGAGACCCAGTACTTC. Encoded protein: CASSLIAGGARETQYF.

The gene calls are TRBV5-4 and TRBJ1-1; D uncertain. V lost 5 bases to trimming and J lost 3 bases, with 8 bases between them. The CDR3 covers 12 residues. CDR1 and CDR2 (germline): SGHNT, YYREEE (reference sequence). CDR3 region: CASRPPDTEAFF. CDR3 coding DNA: TGTGCCAGCAGACCCCCGGACACTGAAGCTTTCTTT.

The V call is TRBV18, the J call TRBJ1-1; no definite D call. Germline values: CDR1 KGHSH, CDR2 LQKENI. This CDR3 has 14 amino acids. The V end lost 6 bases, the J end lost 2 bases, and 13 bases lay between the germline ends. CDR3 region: CASSLAEGNTEAFF. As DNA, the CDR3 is TGTGCCAGCTCCCTCGCAGAGGGAAACACTGAAGCTTTCTTT. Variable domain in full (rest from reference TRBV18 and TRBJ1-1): NAGVMQNPRHLVRRRGQEARLRCSPMKGHSHVYWYRQLPEEGLKFMVYLQKENIIDESGMPKERFSAEFPKEGPSILRIQQVVRGDSAAYFCASSLAEGNTEAFFGQGTRLTVV.

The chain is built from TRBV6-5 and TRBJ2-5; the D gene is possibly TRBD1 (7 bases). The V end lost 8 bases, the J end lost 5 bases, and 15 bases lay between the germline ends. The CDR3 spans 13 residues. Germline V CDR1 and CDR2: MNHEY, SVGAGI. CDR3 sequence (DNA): TGTGCCAGCGGAGGGGGCGGGTTGGAGACCCAGTACTTC. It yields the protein CASGGGGLETQYF.

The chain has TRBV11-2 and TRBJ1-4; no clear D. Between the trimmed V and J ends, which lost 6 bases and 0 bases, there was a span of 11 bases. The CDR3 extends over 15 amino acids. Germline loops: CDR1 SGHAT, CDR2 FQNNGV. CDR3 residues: CASSWSGSTNEKLFF. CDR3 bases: TGTGCCAGCAGTTGGAGCGGGTCAACTAATGAAAAACTGTTTTTT.

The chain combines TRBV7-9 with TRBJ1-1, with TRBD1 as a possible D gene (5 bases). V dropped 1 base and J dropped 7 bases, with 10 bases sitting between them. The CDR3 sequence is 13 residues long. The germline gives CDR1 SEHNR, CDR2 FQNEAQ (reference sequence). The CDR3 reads CASSLGRGFEAFF. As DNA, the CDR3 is TGTGCCAGCAGCTTAGGTCGGGGGTTTGAAGCTTTCTTT.

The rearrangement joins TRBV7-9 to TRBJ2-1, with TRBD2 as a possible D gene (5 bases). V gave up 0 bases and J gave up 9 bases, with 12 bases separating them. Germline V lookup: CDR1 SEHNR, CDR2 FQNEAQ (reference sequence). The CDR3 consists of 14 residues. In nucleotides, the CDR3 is TGTGCCAGCAGCTTAGCGTCCACTAGAATTGAGCAGTTCTTC. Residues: CASSLASTRIEQFF.

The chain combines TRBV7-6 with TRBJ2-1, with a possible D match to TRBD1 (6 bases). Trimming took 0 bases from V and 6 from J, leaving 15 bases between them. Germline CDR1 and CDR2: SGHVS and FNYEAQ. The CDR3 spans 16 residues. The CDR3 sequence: CASSLARAGVANEQFF. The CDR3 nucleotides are TGTGCCAGCAGCTTAGCGCGGGCAGGGGTCGCCAATGAGCAGTTCTTC.